Reported below is one T cell receptor (beta chain). The data are from a study of OX40 agonist ivuxolimab in advanced cancers. Overall study context: Dose-escalation patients had hepatocellular carcinoma, melanoma, renal cell or head and neck cancer.

Assay used: immunoSEQ multiplex PCR; TCRdb lists only in-frame clones, some missing. The sample lists some 98,000 clones; around 87% were seen once. With 5 bases clipped from V and 5 bases from J, the junction kept 6 bases outside the gene matches. There are 14 residues in the CDR3. Germline CDR1 is MNHEY and CDR2 is SVGAGI. This TCR was recovered from an adult with an advanced solid tumor such as melanoma, head and neck, liver or kidney cancer. The J gene is TRBJ1-5, the V gene TRBV6-5; 7 nucleotides match TRBD1. This specimen was CD4+ or CD8+ T cells sorted from blood, taken in a trial of the OX40 agonist ivuxolimab. Written as DNA, the CDR3 is TGTGCCAGCAGTCGAGGGACAGCCGATCAGCCCCAGCATTTT. Protein: CASSRGTADQPQHF.